This T cell receptor beta chain originates from a study of beta chain features in type 1 diabetes. Findings and limits, study-wide: At VDJ recombination sites, type 1 diabetes patients had fewer insertions and more deleted nucleotides. Shortening of TCRB CDR3s, moderate but significant, appeared in all four CD4+ subsets of Type 1 diabetes patients.

This clone showed up many times. Its matching antigen is unknown. Of the isolated RNA, all was reverse transcribed, and so the sequenced material was expressed TCRB transcripts. Profiled with immunoSEQ multiplex PCR; TCRdb holds only in-frame clones, not every one. Among over 100,000 clones listed, about 16% were seen once. This CDR3 contains 13 residues. Germline CDR1 ENHRY, CDR2 SYGVKD. Germline trimming cut 4 bases from V and 8 bases from J; bases unmatched to any gene: 7. This chain connects TRBV10-3 to TRBJ1-2, with 7 bases aligning to TRBD1. The clonotype comes from a young man with type 1 diabetes. Sequenced: central memory CD4+ T cells from blood. The DNA for the CDR3 is TGTGCCATCAGTGCCGACAGGGCGAACGGCTACACCTTC. It is translated as CAISADRANGYTF.